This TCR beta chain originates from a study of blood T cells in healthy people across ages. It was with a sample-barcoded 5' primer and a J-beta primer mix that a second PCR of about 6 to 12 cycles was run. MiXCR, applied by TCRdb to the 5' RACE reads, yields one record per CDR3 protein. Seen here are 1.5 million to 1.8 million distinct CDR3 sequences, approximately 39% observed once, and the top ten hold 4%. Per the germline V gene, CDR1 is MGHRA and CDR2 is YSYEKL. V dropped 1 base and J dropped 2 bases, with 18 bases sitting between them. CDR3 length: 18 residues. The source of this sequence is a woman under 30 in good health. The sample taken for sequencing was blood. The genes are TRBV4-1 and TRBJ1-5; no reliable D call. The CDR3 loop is CASSQVPGKDWGNQPQHF. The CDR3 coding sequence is TGCGCCAGCAGCCAAGTTCCGGGCAAGGACTGGGGCAATCAGCCCCAGCATTTT.